Described below is a single TCR beta chain sequence and its context. This sample was taken from a study of blood T cell repertoires in COVID-19. Sequencing used immunoSEQ multiplex PCR; TCRdb keeps in-frame clones, though not all of them. The sample yields 150,000 to 200,000 clones, about three quarters seen once. The germline V gene encodes CDR1 SGHDN and CDR2 FVKESK. The length of the CDR3 is 17 residues. After removal of 1 base from V and 0 bases from J, the junction contained 6 bases not matched to a gene. Input material: peripheral blood. The clonotype comes from a woman in her 70s with acute or convalescent COVID-19. The chain combines TRBV14 with TRBJ2-1, with 7 bases lining up with TRBD2. The CDR3 here is CASSQVKRGSSYNEQFF. CDR3 sequence (DNA): TGTGCCAGCAGCCAAGTAAAACGCGGGAGCTCCTACAATGAGCAGTTCTTC.